These T cell receptor beta chains were read from a single sample in a study of T cells in Graves' hyperthyroidism and ophthalmopathy. In TCRdb, the multiplex PCR reads were re-called with MiXCR into one record per CDR3 protein. The profile shows hundreds of thousands of distinct CDR3 sequences, over 35% of them singletons. Input material: blood. The receptors stem from a man aged 18 to 29 with Graves' hyperthyroidism. Each CDR3 is given with its conserved first and last residue. The order of the fields is J gene, D gene, CDR3 length, clone size, V gene, CDR3 DNA, CDR3 protein. The D gene is left open where the match is weak. Size is stated for part of the rows, as once, few or many counts, or as a class when the clone is expanded.

j_call: TRBJ2-7
d_call: TRBD1
cdr3_length: 13
clone_size: few
v_call: TRBV2
cdr3_nt: TGTGCCCTTGTGGGGACAGGGGCCTACGAGCAGTACTTC
cdr3_aa: CALVGTGAYEQYF

j_call: TRBJ2-7
d_call: TRBD2
cdr3_length: 13
clone_size: many
v_call: TRBV10-2
cdr3_nt: TGCGCCAGCAATGGGGGAGGGGCCTACGAGCAGTACTTC
cdr3_aa: CASNGGGAYEQYF

j_call: TRBJ1-2
d_call: -
cdr3_length: 13
clone_size: -
v_call: TRBV5-1
cdr3_nt: TGCGCCAGCAGCTCGGGCGTATGGGAAGGCTACACCTTC
cdr3_aa: CASSSGVWEGYTF

j_call: TRBJ1-1
d_call: TRBD1
cdr3_length: 15
clone_size: few
v_call: TRBV20-1
cdr3_nt: TGCAGTGCTAGAGATGTCGGACAGGGGGCAACTGAAGCTTTCTTT
cdr3_aa: CSARDVGQGATEAFF

j_call: TRBJ1-6
d_call: -
cdr3_length: 17
clone_size: many
v_call: TRBV11-3
cdr3_nt: TGTGCCAGCAGCTTAGGGGGACACGTTTTCTCTAATTCACCCCTCCACTTT
cdr3_aa: CASSLGGHVFSNSPLHF

j_call: TRBJ2-7
d_call: -
cdr3_length: 15
clone_size: few
v_call: TRBV5-1
cdr3_nt: TGCGCCAGCAGCCAATCGCCGGAGGGTGCCGGCGAGCAGTACTTC
cdr3_aa: CASSQSPEGAGEQYF

j_call: TRBJ1-5
d_call: TRBD1
cdr3_length: 13
clone_size: -
v_call: TRBV20-1
cdr3_nt: TGCAGTGAACGCCAACAGGGGGCTAGCCACGAGCATTTT
cdr3_aa: CSERQQGASHEHF

j_call: TRBJ1-1
d_call: -
cdr3_length: 11
clone_size: many
v_call: TRBV20-1
cdr3_nt: TGCAGTGCTAGAGCCTACCCTGGGGCTTTCTTT
cdr3_aa: CSARAYPGAFF

j_call: TRBJ1-1
d_call: TRBD1
cdr3_length: 15
clone_size: -
v_call: TRBV10-3
cdr3_nt: TGTGCCATCAGTTACGGGACAGTGGGTAGCACTGAAGCTTTCTTT
cdr3_aa: CAISYGTVGSTEAFF

j_call: TRBJ2-2
d_call: -
cdr3_length: 16
clone_size: -
v_call: TRBV9
cdr3_nt: TGTGCCAGCAGCGTCTCAGTGGATTGGATCGCCGGGGAGCTGTTTTTT
cdr3_aa: CASSVSVDWIAGELFF

j_call: TRBJ1-1
d_call: -
cdr3_length: 12
clone_size: once
v_call: TRBV6-5
cdr3_nt: TGTGCCAGCAATTCGGTTAACACTGAAGCTTTCTTT
cdr3_aa: CASNSVNTEAFF

j_call: TRBJ2-7
d_call: -
cdr3_length: 13
clone_size: many
v_call: TRBV7-2
cdr3_nt: TGTGCCAGCAGCTTATCTTTCTCATACGAGCAGTACTTC
cdr3_aa: CASSLSFSYEQYF

j_call: TRBJ2-7
d_call: -
cdr3_length: 13
clone_size: -
v_call: TRBV6-1
cdr3_nt: TGTGCCAGCAGTGAACACAGGACCTACGAGCAGTACTTC
cdr3_aa: CASSEHRTYEQYF

j_call: TRBJ1-2
d_call: TRBD1
cdr3_length: 15
clone_size: -
v_call: TRBV6-5
cdr3_nt: TGTGCCAGCAGTGAAGCGGGACAGGGGGAGCGTGGCTACACCTTC
cdr3_aa: CASSEAGQGERGYTF

j_call: TRBJ1-1
d_call: -
cdr3_length: 14
clone_size: -
v_call: TRBV29-1
cdr3_nt: TGCAGCGTAGGGGGGGGGCTCCTGAACACTGAAGCTTTCTTT
cdr3_aa: CSVGGGLLNTEAFF

j_call: TRBJ2-7
d_call: TRBD2
cdr3_length: 16
clone_size: -
v_call: TRBV20-1
cdr3_nt: TGCAGTGTAGGTGCGGGAGAATCCGCTAACGGCTACGAGCAGTACTTC
cdr3_aa: CSVGAGESANGYEQYF

j_call: TRBJ2-2
d_call: TRBD1
cdr3_length: 13
clone_size: -
v_call: TRBV12-3/TRBV12-4
cdr3_nt: TGTGCCAGCAGAAAGAGGGGGCCCGGGGAGCTGTTTTTT
cdr3_aa: CASRKRGPGELFF

j_call: TRBJ2-2
d_call: -
cdr3_length: 16
clone_size: many
v_call: TRBV15
cdr3_nt: TGTGCCACCAGCAGAGATCGCGAGGTTCGACCCGGGGAGCTGTTTTTT
cdr3_aa: CATSRDREVRPGELFF

j_call: TRBJ2-7
d_call: TRBD1
cdr3_length: 15
clone_size: many
v_call: TRBV5-1
cdr3_nt: TGCGCCAGCAGCTTTCAGGGACAGGGGCGAAGAGAGCAGTACTTC
cdr3_aa: CASSFQGQGRREQYF

j_call: TRBJ1-2
d_call: TRBD1
cdr3_length: 17
clone_size: few
v_call: TRBV19
cdr3_nt: TGTGCCAGTAGTATACGGGGCAGGGGGAAAGCTAACTATGGCTACACCTTC
cdr3_aa: CASSIRGRGKANYGYTF

j_call: TRBJ1-2
d_call: -
cdr3_length: 13
clone_size: many
v_call: TRBV7-2
cdr3_nt: TGTGCCAGCAGCTTAACGGAGAGATATGGCTACACCTTC
cdr3_aa: CASSLTERYGYTF

j_call: TRBJ2-7
d_call: -
cdr3_length: 12
clone_size: -
v_call: TRBV7-9
cdr3_nt: TGTGCCAGCAGTGGCGTGGGGAACGAGCAGTACTTC
cdr3_aa: CASSGVGNEQYF

j_call: TRBJ2-2
d_call: -
cdr3_length: 16
clone_size: -
v_call: TRBV7-9
cdr3_nt: TGTGCCAGCAGCCCAAAAGGACAGTCCCCCCACGGGGAGCTGTTTTTT
cdr3_aa: CASSPKGQSPHGELFF

j_call: TRBJ2-5
d_call: -
cdr3_length: 16
clone_size: -
v_call: TRBV5-4
cdr3_nt: TGTGCCAGCAGCTTGTCCGGGACTTCTTCAGTGAGGACCCAGTGCTTC
cdr3_aa: CASSLSGTSSVRTQCF

j_call: TRBJ2-5
d_call: -
cdr3_length: 15
clone_size: few
v_call: TRBV4-3
cdr3_nt: TGCGCCAGCAGCCAAATCCCCAGTCGGGGAGAGACCCAGTACTTC
cdr3_aa: CASSQIPSRGETQYF

j_call: TRBJ1-2
d_call: -
cdr3_length: 12
clone_size: many
v_call: TRBV12-3/TRBV12-4
cdr3_nt: TGTGCCAGCAGTTTGGTGGCATATGGCTACACCTTC
cdr3_aa: CASSLVAYGYTF

j_call: TRBJ1-1
d_call: -
cdr3_length: 13
clone_size: -
v_call: TRBV29-1
cdr3_nt: TGCAGCGCCTCGGGGGGGCATGGGACTGAAGCTTTCTTT
cdr3_aa: CSASGGHGTEAFF

j_call: TRBJ1-2
d_call: TRBD1
cdr3_length: 17
clone_size: once
v_call: TRBV7-9
cdr3_nt: TGTGCCAGCAGCGTAGCTCCGGGGGTAGGGGGCGCCTATGGCTACACCTTC
cdr3_aa: CASSVAPGVGGAYGYTF

j_call: TRBJ2-2
d_call: TRBD2
cdr3_length: 16
clone_size: few
v_call: TRBV7-6
cdr3_nt: TGTGCCAGCCGAGCCACGGCCGGGGGGAGCACCGGGGAGCTGTTTTTT
cdr3_aa: CASRATAGGSTGELFF

j_call: TRBJ1-1
d_call: TRBD1
cdr3_length: 14
clone_size: few
v_call: TRBV6-1
cdr3_nt: TGTGCCAGTAGATACTCAGGGGGGAACACTGAAGCTTTCTTT
cdr3_aa: CASRYSGGNTEAFF

j_call: TRBJ2-7
d_call: -
cdr3_length: 14
clone_size: few
v_call: TRBV4-1
cdr3_nt: TGCGCCAGCAGCCAAGGTCTCGAGGGCGACGAGCAGTACTTC
cdr3_aa: CASSQGLEGDEQYF

j_call: TRBJ1-5
d_call: TRBD1
cdr3_length: 14
clone_size: many
v_call: TRBV2
cdr3_nt: TGTGCCAGCAGTCTCGGACAGGTCAATCAGCCCCAGCATTTT
cdr3_aa: CASSLGQVNQPQHF

j_call: TRBJ2-7
d_call: -
cdr3_length: 13
clone_size: -
v_call: TRBV7-2
cdr3_nt: TGTGCCAGCTCCCCGGGGGAGCACTACAAGCAGTACTTC
cdr3_aa: CASSPGEHYKQYF

j_call: TRBJ2-6
d_call: TRBD1
cdr3_length: 16
clone_size: -
v_call: TRBV15
cdr3_nt: TGTGCCACCAGCAGCGGGACAGTCTCTGGGGCCAACGTCCTGACTTTC
cdr3_aa: CATSSGTVSGANVLTF

j_call: TRBJ1-1
d_call: TRBD1
cdr3_length: 15
clone_size: -
v_call: TRBV25-1
cdr3_nt: TGTGCCAGCAGTGATGACAGGGAGGTGATCACTGAAGCTTTCTTT
cdr3_aa: CASSDDREVITEAFF

j_call: TRBJ1-1
d_call: -
cdr3_length: 15
clone_size: -
v_call: TRBV7-9
cdr3_nt: TGTGCCAGCAGCCGTGACAGTTCCATGAACACTGAAGCTTTCTTT
cdr3_aa: CASSRDSSMNTEAFF

j_call: TRBJ2-7
d_call: -
cdr3_length: 14
clone_size: -
v_call: TRBV7-2
cdr3_nt: TGTGCCAGCGGCCACAGGACCCCCGGCTACGAGCAGTACTTC
cdr3_aa: CASGHRTPGYEQYF

j_call: TRBJ1-1
d_call: -
cdr3_length: 12
clone_size: -
v_call: TRBV29-1
cdr3_nt: TGTGCCTGGAATCGGATGAACACTGAAGCTTTCTTT
cdr3_aa: CAWNRMNTEAFF

j_call: TRBJ1-1
d_call: -
cdr3_length: 13
clone_size: few
v_call: TRBV20-1
cdr3_nt: TGCAGTGCTAGTGCCTCGAGGGGCACTGAAGCTTTCTTT
cdr3_aa: CSASASRGTEAFF

j_call: TRBJ1-3
d_call: -
cdr3_length: 16
clone_size: -
v_call: TRBV9
cdr3_nt: TGTGCCAGCAGCACGGACGGGGTGCCCTTTTCGAACACCATATATTTT
cdr3_aa: CASSTDGVPFSNTIYF

j_call: TRBJ2-7
d_call: -
cdr3_length: 16
clone_size: -
v_call: TRBV2
cdr3_nt: TGTGCCAGCAGTGAAGTAGGCAGCTTTAGCTCCTACGAGCAGTACTTC
cdr3_aa: CASSEVGSFSSYEQYF

j_call: TRBJ1-5
d_call: -
cdr3_length: 17
clone_size: few
v_call: TRBV19
cdr3_nt: TGTGCCAGTAGTATATACCCACCGGACAGTCCGAGGGAGCCCCAGCATTTT
cdr3_aa: CASSIYPPDSPREPQHF

j_call: TRBJ1-6
d_call: TRBD1
cdr3_length: 14
clone_size: -
v_call: TRBV2
cdr3_nt: TGTGCCGGCACCTCCGGGACAGGAGATTCACCCCTCCACTTT
cdr3_aa: CAGTSGTGDSPLHF